The present T cell receptor (beta chain) was sequenced within a study of blood T cell repertoires in COVID-19. Study-level background: The study drew acute and convalescent COVID-19 samples from the United States, Italy and Spain. The cDNA or gDNA used as material had been derived from T cells, B-cell-depleted T cells, or PBMCs.

Source study methods: Estimation of nucleated cell counts relied on the amplification of reference gene primers. Assay: immunoSEQ multiplex PCR; the TCRdb copy retains only in-frame clones and omits some. That table supplies the V and J calls and clone size; D and trimming were determined from the DNA. The profile shows around 65,000 clones, around 88% of them singletons. V gave up 3 bases and J gave up 1 base; unmatched junction bases: 3. From germline, CDR1 is SGHRS and CDR2 YFSETQ. This CDR3 spans 16 amino acids. This clonotype was obtained from a human donor in a cohort sampled during active COVID-19. Sample: peripheral blood. The genes are TRBV5-1 and TRBJ2-5; TRBD2 matches at 13 bases. CDR3 sequence (DNA): TGCGCCAGCAGCTCAGGACTAGCGGGAGCCCAAGAGACCCAGTACTTC. This gives the protein CASSSGLAGAQETQYF.